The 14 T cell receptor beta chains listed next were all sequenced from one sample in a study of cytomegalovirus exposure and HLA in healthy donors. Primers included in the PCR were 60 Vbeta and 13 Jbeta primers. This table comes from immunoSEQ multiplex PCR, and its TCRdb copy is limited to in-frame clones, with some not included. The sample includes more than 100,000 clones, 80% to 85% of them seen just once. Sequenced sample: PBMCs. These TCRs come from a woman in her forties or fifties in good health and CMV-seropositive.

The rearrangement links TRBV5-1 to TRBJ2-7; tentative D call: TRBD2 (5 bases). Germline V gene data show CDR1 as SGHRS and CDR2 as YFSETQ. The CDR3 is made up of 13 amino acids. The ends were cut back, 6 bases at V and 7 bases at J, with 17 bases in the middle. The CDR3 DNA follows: TGCGCCAGCATGGGAGACTCATGGGGTGAGCAGTACTTC. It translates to CASMGDSWGEQYF.

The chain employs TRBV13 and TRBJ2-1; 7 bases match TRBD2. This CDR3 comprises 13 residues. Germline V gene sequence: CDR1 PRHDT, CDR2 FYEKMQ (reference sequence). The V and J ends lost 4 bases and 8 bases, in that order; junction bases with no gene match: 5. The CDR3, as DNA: TGTGCCAGCAGCTCAGGACTAGGATATGAGCAGTTCTTC. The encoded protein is CASSSGLGYEQFF.

CDR3 DNA sequence: TGTGCCAGCAGCCTCGGACTAGTCGGGGAGCAGTACTTC. Residues: CASSLGLVGEQYF. V gene TRBV9 combines with J gene TRBJ2-7, with 7 nucleotides matching TRBD2. Germline V gene lookup returns CDR1 SGDLS and CDR2 YYNGEE. Germline trimming cut 4 bases from V and 7 bases from J; bases unmatched to any gene: 8. This CDR3 region has 13 residues.

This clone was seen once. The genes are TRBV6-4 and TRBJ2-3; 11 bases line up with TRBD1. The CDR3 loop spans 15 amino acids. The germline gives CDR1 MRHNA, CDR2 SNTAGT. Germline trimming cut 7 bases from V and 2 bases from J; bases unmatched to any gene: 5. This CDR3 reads CASKRTGGITDTQYF. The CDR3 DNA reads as TGTGCCAGCAAACGGACAGGGGGCATCACAGATACGCAGTATTTT.

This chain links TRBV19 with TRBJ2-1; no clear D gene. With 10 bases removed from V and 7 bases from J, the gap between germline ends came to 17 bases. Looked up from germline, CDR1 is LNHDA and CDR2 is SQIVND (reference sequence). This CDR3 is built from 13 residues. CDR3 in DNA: TGTGCCACCCTCCCGGCAGTCGGGAATGAGCAGTTCTTC. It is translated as CATLPAVGNEQFF.

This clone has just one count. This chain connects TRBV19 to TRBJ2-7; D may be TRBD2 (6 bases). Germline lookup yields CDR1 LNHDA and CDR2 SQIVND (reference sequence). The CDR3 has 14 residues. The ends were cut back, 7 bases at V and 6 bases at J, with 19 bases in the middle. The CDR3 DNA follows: TGTGCCAGTAAATCGTATGGAGGGGTAGGCGAGCAGTACTTC. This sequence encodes CASKSYGGVGEQYF.

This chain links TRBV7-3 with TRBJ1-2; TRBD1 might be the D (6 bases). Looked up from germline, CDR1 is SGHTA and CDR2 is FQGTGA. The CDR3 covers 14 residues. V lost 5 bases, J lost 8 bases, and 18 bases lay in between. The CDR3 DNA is TGTGCCAGCAGCCCCACAGGGCTGTTTGGAGGCTACACCTTC. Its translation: CASSPTGLFGGYTF. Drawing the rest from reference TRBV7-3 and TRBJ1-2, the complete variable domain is GAGVSQTPSNKVTEKGKYVELRCDPISGHTALYWYRQSLGQGPEFLIYFQGTGAADDSGLPNDRFFAVRPEGSVSTLKIQRTERGDSAVYLCASSPTGLFGGYTFGSGTRLTVV.

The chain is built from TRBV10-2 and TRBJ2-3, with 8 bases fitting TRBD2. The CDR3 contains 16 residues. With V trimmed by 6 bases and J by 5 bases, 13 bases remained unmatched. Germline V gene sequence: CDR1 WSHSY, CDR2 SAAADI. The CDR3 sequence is CASSSPKAGDRDTQYF. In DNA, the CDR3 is TGCGCCAGCAGCTCTCCGAAAGCGGGAGACAGAGATACGCAGTATTTT.

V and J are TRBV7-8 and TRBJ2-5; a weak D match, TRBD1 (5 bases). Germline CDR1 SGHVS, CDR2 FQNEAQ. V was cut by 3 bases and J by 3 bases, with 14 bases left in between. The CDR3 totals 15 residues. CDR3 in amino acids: CASSLQGLGEETQYF. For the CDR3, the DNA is TGTGCCAGCAGCTTGCAGGGTTTAGGGGAAGAGACCCAGTACTTC.

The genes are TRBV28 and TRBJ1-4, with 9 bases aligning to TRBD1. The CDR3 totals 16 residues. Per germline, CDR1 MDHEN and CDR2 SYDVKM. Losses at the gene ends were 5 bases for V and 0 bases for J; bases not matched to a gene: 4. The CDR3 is CASSTRDRATNEKLFF. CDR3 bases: TGTGCCAGCAGTACCCGGGACAGGGCAACTAATGAAAAACTGTTTTTT. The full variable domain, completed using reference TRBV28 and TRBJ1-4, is DVKVTQSSRYLVKRTGEKVFLECVQDMDHENMFWYRQDPGLGLRLIYFSYDVKMKEKGDIPEGYSVSREKKERFSLILESASTNQTSMYLCASSTRDRATNEKLFFGSGTQLSVL.

The CDR3 here is CASSYSLGTDTQYF. The DNA for the CDR3 is TGTGCCAGCAGTTACTCGTTAGGCACAGATACGCAGTATTTT. This sequence joins TRBV6-5 and TRBJ2-3; no firm D call. V dropped 0 bases and J dropped 1 base, with 5 bases sitting between them. The V gene's germline CDR1 is MNHEY and CDR2 SVGAGI. CDR3 size: 14 residues.

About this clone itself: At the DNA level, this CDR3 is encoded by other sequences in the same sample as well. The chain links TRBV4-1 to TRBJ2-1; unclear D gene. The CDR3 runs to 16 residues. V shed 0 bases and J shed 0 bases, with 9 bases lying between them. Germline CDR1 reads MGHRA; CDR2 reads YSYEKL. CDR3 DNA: TGCGCCAGCAGCCAAGATCCTCGGAGCTCCTACAATGAGCAGTTCTTC. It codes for CASSQDPRSSYNEQFF.

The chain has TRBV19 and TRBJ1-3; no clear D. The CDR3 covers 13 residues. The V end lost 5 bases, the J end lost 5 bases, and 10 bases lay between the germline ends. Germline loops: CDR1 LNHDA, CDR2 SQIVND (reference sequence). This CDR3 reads CASSVRERNTIYF. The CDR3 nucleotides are TGTGCCAGTAGTGTCCGGGAGCGAAACACCATATATTTT. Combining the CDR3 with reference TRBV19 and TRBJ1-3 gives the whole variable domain DGGITQSPKYLFRKEGQNVTLSCEQNLNHDAMYWYRQDPGQGLRLIYYSQIVNDFQKGDIAEGYSVSREKKESFPLTVTSAQKNPTAFYLCASSVRERNTIYFGEGSWLTVV.

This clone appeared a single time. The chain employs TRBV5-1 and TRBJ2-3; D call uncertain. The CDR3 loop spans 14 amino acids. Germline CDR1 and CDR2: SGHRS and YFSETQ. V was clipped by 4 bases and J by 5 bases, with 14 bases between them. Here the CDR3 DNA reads TGCGCCAGCAGCCGATCTAGATCCAGAGATACGCAGTATTTT. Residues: CASSRSRSRDTQYF.